The source of this T cell receptor beta chain is a study of T-cell memory formation after mild COVID-19. With constant-segment primers, 5'RACE yielded cDNA libraries of TCR alpha and TCR beta that carried sample barcodes and UMIs. From the 5' RACE reads, TCRdb called clonotypes with MiXCR, one entry per CDR3 protein. The sample contains about 350,000 distinct CDR3 sequences, around 27% of which appear only once. Of note for this clonotype: Its antigen is not known.

Study findings and constraints: The SARS-CoV-2 specificity of second-wave clones reaching peak at day 37 remained unverified. Later expanders leaned CD4+, whereas day 15 to 85 contracting clones were balanced CD4/CD8. Of the contracting clones, CD4+ ones lay mainly in CM and EM, and CD8+ ones in EMRA.

Per the germline V gene, CDR1 is SGHRS and CDR2 is YFSETQ. The CDR3 runs to 14 residues. V lost 1 base and J 0 bases, leaving 7 bases between the germline ends. Specimen: PBMCs or a T cell subset sorted from them (not recorded which). This chain links TRBV5-1 with TRBJ1-1; D remains ambiguous. The receptor was isolated from an adult woman who had mild COVID-19 (a few samples of this study predate the infection). Cell type and time point are not known. The CDR3 loop reads CASSLQVMNTEAFF. The CDR3 nucleotides read TGCGCCAGCAGCTTGCAGGTCATGAACACTGAAGCTTTCTTT. Full variable domain (missing parts from reference TRBV5-1 and TRBJ1-1): KAGVTQTPRYLIKTRGQQVTLSCSPISGHRSVSWYQQTPGQGLQFLFEYFSETQRNKGNFPGRFSGRQFSNSRSEMNVSTLELGDSALYLCASSLQVMNTEAFFGQGTRLTVV.